The sample holds a few counts of the clone carrying this TCR beta chain. What it binds is not known. This record comes from a study of cytomegalovirus exposure and HLA in healthy donors. Trimming cost V 4 bases and J 6 bases, with 10 bases left between them. Germline CDR1 reads SGDLS; CDR2 reads YYNGEE. The CDR3 is 13 amino acids. Findings of the study overall: Sequencing depth roughly uniform across donors was assumed in presence/absence analyses. Cytomegalovirus association was assigned to more than 150 TCR beta chains. An analysis that was carried out later associated fewer than 20,000 TCR beta sequences with HLA alleles at 0.05 false discovery rate.

The primer mix had 60 Vbeta and 13 Jbeta primers. TCRdb's copy holds only in-frame clones and misses some; the assay was immunoSEQ multiplex PCR. The sample holds some 150,000 clones, 82% seen once. This sequence originates from a male donor in good health and CMV-seronegative. The chain couples TRBV9 to TRBJ2-2; unclear D gene. What was sequenced was PBMCs. The DNA of the CDR3 is TGTGCCAGCAGCCCGCGTTTCTCCGGGGAGCTGTTTTTT. Encoded protein: CASSPRFSGELFF. Combining the CDR3 with reference TRBV9 and TRBJ2-2 gives the whole variable domain DSGVTQTPKHLITATGQRVTLRCSPRSGDLSVYWYQQSLDQGLQFLIQYYNGEERAKGNILERFSAQQFPDLHSELNLSSLELGDSALYFCASSPRFSGELFFGEGSRLTVL.